This entry describes one T cell receptor beta chain. This CDR3 has 14 residues. Germline V CDR1 and CDR2: LNHDA, SQIVND (reference sequence). The V end lost 4 bases, the J end lost 3 bases, and 13 bases lay between the germline ends. The entry originates in a study of T cell changes during pregnancy in multiple sclerosis. The repertoire was sequenced with immunoSEQ multiplex PCR; TCRdb's copy has only in-frame clones and lacks some. The sample lists about 32,000 clones, roughly 89% occurring once. The sample in question was CD8+ T cells from peripheral blood mononuclear cells, obtained in the first trimester of pregnancy. This receptor was identified in a female donor with multiple sclerosis, enrolled in a pregnancy study. This chain links TRBV19 with TRBJ2-7; D possibly corresponds to TRBD2 (6 bases). CDR3 in DNA: TGTGCCAGTAGTAGGTGGGACTTAGTCTACGAGCAGTACTTC. This translates into CASSRWDLVYEQYF. Full variable domain (missing parts from reference TRBV19 and TRBJ2-7): DGGITQSPKYLFRKEGQNVTLSCEQNLNHDAMYWYRQDPGQGLRLIYYSQIVNDFQKGDIAEGYSVSREKKESFPLTVTSAQKNPTAFYLCASSRWDLVYEQYFGPGTRLTVT.